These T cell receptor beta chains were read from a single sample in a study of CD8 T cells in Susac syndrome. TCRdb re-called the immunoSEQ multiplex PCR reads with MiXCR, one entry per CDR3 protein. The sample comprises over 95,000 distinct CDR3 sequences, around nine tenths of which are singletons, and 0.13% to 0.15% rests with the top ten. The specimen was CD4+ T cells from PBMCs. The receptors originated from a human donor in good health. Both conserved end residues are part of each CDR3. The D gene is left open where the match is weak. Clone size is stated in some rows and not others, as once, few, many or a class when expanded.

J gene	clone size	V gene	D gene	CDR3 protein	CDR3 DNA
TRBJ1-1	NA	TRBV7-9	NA	CASSSIGGGGTEAFF	TGTGCCAGCAGCTCCATTGGGGGTGGGGGGACTGAAGCTTTCTTT
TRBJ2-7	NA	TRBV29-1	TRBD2	CSAAGGPGYEQYF	TGCAGCGCAGCGGGAGGGCCCGGGTACGAGCAGTACTTC
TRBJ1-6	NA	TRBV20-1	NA	CSADDRTHNSPLHF	TGCAGTGCGGACGACCGGACGCATAATTCACCCCTCCACTTT
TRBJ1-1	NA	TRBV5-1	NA	CASSTTGMSTEAFF	TGCGCCAGCAGTACAACGGGCATGTCCACTGAAGCTTTCTTT
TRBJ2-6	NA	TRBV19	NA	CASSMPAGANVLTF	TGTGCCAGTAGTATGCCAGCCGGGGCCAACGTCCTGACTTTC
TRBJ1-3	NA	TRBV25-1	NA	CASSDYKDGNTIYF	TGTGCCAGCAGTGACTACAAGGACGGAAACACCATATATTTT
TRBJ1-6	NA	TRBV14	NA	CASSQGQGGNSPLHF	TGTGCCAGCAGCCAAGGGCAGGGTGGTAATTCACCCCTCCACTTT
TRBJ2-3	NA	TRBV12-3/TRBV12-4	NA	CASRPSGTDTQYF	TGTGCCAGCAGACCTTCCGGCACAGATACGCAGTATTTT
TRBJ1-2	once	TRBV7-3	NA	CASSTRRTNYGYTF	TGTGCCAGCAGCACAAGGAGGACTAACTATGGCTACACCTTC
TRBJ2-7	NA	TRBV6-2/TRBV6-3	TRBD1	CASSSIWTGSSYEQYF	TGTGCCAGCAGCTCCATTTGGACAGGGAGCTCCTACGAGCAGTACTTC
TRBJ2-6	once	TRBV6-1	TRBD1	CASRKSRTGVSGANVLTF	TGTGCCAGCAGAAAATCTCGGACAGGGGTTTCCGGGGCCAACGTCCTGACTTTC
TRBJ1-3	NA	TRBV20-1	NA	CSARGGGLTGNTIYF	TGCAGTGCTAGAGGTGGAGGGTTGACTGGAAACACCATATATTTT
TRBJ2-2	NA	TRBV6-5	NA	CASSGAEMNTGELFF	TGTGCCAGCAGCGGGGCGGAGATGAACACCGGGGAGCTGTTTTTT
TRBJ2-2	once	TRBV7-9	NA	CASSPNFPGAGELFF	TGTGCCAGCAGCCCAAACTTTCCAGGCGCCGGGGAGCTGTTTTTT
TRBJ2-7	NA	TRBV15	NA	CATSGFPGQAGEQYF	TGTGCCACCAGCGGGTTTCCGGGACAAGCGGGCGAGCAGTACTTC
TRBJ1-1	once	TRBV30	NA	CAWSGRLNTEAFF	TGTGCCTGGAGTGGCAGGCTGAACACTGAAGCTTTCTTT
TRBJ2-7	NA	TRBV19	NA	CASSEGGSYEQYF	TGTGCCAGTAGTGAGGGGGGATCCTACGAGCAGTACTTC
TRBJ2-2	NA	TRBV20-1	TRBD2	CSARASGGANGELFF	TGCAGTGCTAGAGCCAGCGGGGGGGCTAACGGGGAGCTGTTTTTT
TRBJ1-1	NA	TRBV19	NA	CASSIPRVGTEAFF	TGTGCCAGTAGTATCCCCCGGGTCGGGACTGAAGCTTTCTTT
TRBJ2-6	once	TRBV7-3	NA	CASSSGVAGANVLTF	TGTGCCAGCAGCTCTGGAGTTGCTGGGGCCAACGTCCTGACTTTC
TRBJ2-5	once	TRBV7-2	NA	CASGRGLQETQYF	TGTGCCAGCGGGCGGGGCCTCCAAGAGACCCAGTACTTC
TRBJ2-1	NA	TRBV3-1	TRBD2	CASSQGTSVKEQFF	TGTGCCAGCAGCCAAGGGACTAGCGTGAAAGAGCAGTTCTTC
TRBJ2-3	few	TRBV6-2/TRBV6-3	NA	CASWGDRVSDTQYF	TGTGCCAGCTGGGGAGACCGGGTCTCAGATACGCAGTATTTT
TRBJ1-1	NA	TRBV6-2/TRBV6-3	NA	CASGYTEAFF	TGTGCCAGCGGCTACACTGAAGCTTTCTTT
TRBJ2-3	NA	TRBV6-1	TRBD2	CAAARGGTDTQYF	TGTGCCGCCGCACGGGGGGGCACAGATACGCAGTATTTT
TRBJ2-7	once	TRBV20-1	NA	CSGAKQGREQYF	TGCAGTGGGGCCAAGCAGGGACGCGAGCAGTACTTC
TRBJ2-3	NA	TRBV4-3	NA	CASSQDGIGDTQYF	TGCGCCAGCAGCCAAGATGGGATCGGTGATACGCAGTATTTT
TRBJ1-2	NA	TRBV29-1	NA	CSVIIAGGGYTF	TGCAGCGTTATAATCGCAGGAGGGGGCTACACCTTC
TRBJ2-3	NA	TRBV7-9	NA	CASSPYTDTQYF	TGTGCCAGCAGCCCCTACACAGATACGCAGTATTTT
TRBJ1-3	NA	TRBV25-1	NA	CASSVSNSGNTIYF	TGTGCCAGCAGTGTGTCGAACTCTGGAAACACCATATATTTT
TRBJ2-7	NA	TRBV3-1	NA	CASSQETLVREQYF	TGTGCCAGCAGCCAGGAGACACTAGTGCGGGAGCAGTACTTC
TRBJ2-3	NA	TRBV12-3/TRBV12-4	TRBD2	CASSFRSAGGSDTQYF	TGTGCCAGCAGTTTTCGGTCCGCGGGAGGATCAGATACGCAGTATTTT
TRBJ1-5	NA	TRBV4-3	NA	CASSQDDSNQPQHF	TGCGCCAGCAGCCAAGATGATAGCAATCAGCCCCAGCATTTT
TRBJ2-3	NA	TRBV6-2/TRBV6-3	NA	CASMSSRAADTQYF	TGTGCCAGCATGTCCAGTCGCGCCGCAGATACGCAGTATTTT
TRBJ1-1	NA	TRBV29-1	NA	CSVEYSVMNTEAFF	TGCAGCGTTGAATATTCGGTCATGAACACTGAAGCTTTCTTT
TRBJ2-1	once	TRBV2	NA	CVVRNYNEQFF	TGTGTGGTCAGAAACTACAATGAGCAGTTCTTC
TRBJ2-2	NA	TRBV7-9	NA	CASSLDVGTGELFF	TGTGCCAGCAGCTTAGATGTGGGCACCGGGGAGCTGTTTTTT
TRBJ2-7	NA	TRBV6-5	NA	CASSYSASGYEQYF	TGTGCCAGCAGTTACTCCGCGTCGGGATACGAGCAGTACTTC
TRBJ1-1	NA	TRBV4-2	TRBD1	CASSQGPGQGRTEAFF	TGTGCCAGCAGCCAAGGCCCGGGACAGGGTCGCACTGAAGCTTTCTTT
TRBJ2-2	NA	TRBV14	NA	CASRDAGELFF	TGTGCCAGTCGAGACGCCGGGGAGCTGTTTTTT
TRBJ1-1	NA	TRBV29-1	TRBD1	CSARQGEAFF	TGCAGCGCCCGACAGGGCGAAGCTTTCTTT
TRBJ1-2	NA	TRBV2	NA	CASSEPTGKNYGYTF	TGTGCCAGCAGTGAACCGACAGGCAAAAACTATGGCTACACCTTC
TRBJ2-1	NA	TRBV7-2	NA	CASSLGQGGQLSYNEQFF	TGTGCCAGCAGCTTAGGGCAAGGGGGACAACTCTCCTACAATGAGCAGTTCTTC
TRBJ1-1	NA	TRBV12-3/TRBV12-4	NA	CASSLSTQPNTEAFF	TGTGCCAGCAGTCTCTCTACACAACCGAACACTGAAGCTTTCTTT
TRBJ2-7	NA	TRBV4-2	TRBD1	CASSQESGTGVPYEQYF	TGTGCCAGCAGCCAAGAATCGGGGACAGGGGTCCCCTACGAGCAGTACTTC
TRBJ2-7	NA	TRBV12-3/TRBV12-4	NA	CASSFQGGAYEQYF	TGTGCCAGCAGTTTCCAGGGGGGCGCGTACGAGCAGTACTTC
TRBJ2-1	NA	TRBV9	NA	CASSVAEKSLLF	TGTGCCAGCAGCGTAGCCGAGAAGAGCTTGCTCTTC
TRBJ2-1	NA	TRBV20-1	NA	CSAPGTQVNNEQFF	TGCAGTGCTCCCGGGACCCAAGTTAACAATGAGCAGTTCTTC
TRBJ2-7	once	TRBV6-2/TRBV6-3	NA	CASSTRTSGPYEQYF	TGTGCCAGCAGTACAAGGACCTCGGGGCCGTACGAGCAGTACTTC
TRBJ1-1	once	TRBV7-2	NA	CASSLNPLNTEAFF	TGTGCCAGCAGCCTGAACCCTCTCAACACTGAAGCTTTCTTT
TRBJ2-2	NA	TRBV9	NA	CASSEAGFNTGELFF	TGTGCCAGCAGCGAGGCAGGGTTTAACACCGGGGAGCTGTTTTTT
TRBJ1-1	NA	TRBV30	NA	CAWRARADTEAFF	TGTGCCTGGAGAGCAAGGGCGGACACTGAAGCTTTCTTT
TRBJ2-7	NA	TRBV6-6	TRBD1	CASTGQGSLSYEQYF	TGTGCCAGCACCGGACAGGGCTCACTCTCCTACGAGCAGTACTTC
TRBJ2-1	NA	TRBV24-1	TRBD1	CATSEDGTGGEQFF	TGTGCCACCAGTGAGGATGGGACAGGGGGGGAGCAGTTCTTC
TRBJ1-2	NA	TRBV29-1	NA	CSVEVPTGGYTF	TGCAGCGTTGAGGTCCCGACGGGTGGCTACACCTTC
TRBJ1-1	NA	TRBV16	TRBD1	CASTRTGGTNTEAFF	TGTGCCAGCACTCGGACAGGGGGCACCAACACTGAAGCTTTCTTT
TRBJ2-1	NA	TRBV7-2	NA	CASSPGAGREQFF	TGTGCCAGCAGCCCGGGGGCTGGGAGAGAGCAGTTCTTC
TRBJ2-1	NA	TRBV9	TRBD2	CASSVGGAGNNEQFF	TGTGCCAGCAGCGTCGGGGGGGCGGGAAACAATGAGCAGTTCTTC
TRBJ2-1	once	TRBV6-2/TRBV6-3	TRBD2	CASELAGGHEQFF	TGTGCCAGCGAACTAGCGGGGGGGCATGAGCAGTTCTTC